The sample holds a few counts of the clone carrying this T cell receptor (beta chain). The antigen is unknown. All TCR cDNA molecules were individually tagged with a unique molecular identifier. MiXCR, applied by TCRdb to the 5' RACE reads, yields one record per CDR3 protein. The data contain about 50,000 distinct CDR3 sequences, roughly 7.4% of them seen just once; the ten biggest clones take up 35%. This sample is drawn from a study of spatial heterogeneity in lung cancer. Overall study context: The 60 to 80 donors had untreated early-stage non-small cell lung cancer. Sequencing of follow-up PBMC samples took place when they were available, at a median of roughly 25 months after resection. Regarding the study as a whole: At tumor resection, ubiquitous expanded TCRs were detected in blood more often than later.

The time point was: blood at routine non-recurrence follow-up after resection. Material for sequencing was whole RNA from tumor, nontumor lung or frozen PBMC, left unsorted. The CDR3 totals 17 residues. Germline V lookup: CDR1 LGHNA, CDR2 YSLEER. V shed 0 bases, J shed 8 bases, and the junction held 9 bases outside the gene matches. This clonotype was sampled from a female donor with early-stage non-small cell lung cancer. The sequenced sample was PBMCs, obtained at follow-up. The rearrangement uses TRBV4-3 and TRBJ1-6; 8 bases fit TRBD1. CDR3 region: CASSQDGIGQGYSPLHF. The CDR3 nucleotides read TGCGCCAGCAGCCAAGATGGGATAGGACAGGGATATTCACCCCTCCACTTT.